Listed below are T cell receptor beta chains from one sample, sequenced in a study of regulatory T cells in long-lasting Graves disease. TCRdb passed the multiplex PCR reads through MiXCR, listing each CDR3 protein once. The table records 350,000 to 450,000 distinct CDR3 sequences, more than 20% of them present only once. This specimen consisted of peripheral blood mononuclear cells (PBMCs), obtained when the disease was refractory, from a patient treated with antithyroid drugs. These receptors were obtained from a woman aged 35 to 49 with Graves disease. The conserved cysteine and the conserved F or W are not part of the CDR3 here. Each record gives: J gene, D gene, CDR3 length, V gene, CDR3 protein. The D gene is left open where the match is weak.

>TRBJ1-1|-|13|TRBV13
ASSSPGVMNTEAF
>TRBJ2-2|TRBD1|13|TRBV20-1
SAQQGARNTGELF
>TRBJ2-7|-|12|TRBV6-9
ASSYWGESYEQY
>TRBJ2-7|-|11|TRBV10-3
AISEERRTEQY
>TRBJ2-2|-|12|TRBV12-3/TRBV12-4
ASSFGAPTGELF
>TRBJ2-3|TRBD2|11|TRBV6-5
ACSYRSGGTSG
>TRBJ1-6|-|15|TRBV11-2
TSSLASYKIYNSPLH
>TRBJ1-5|TRBD1|12|TRBV5-1
ASSLTGVGQPQH
>TRBJ2-2|TRBD2|15|TRBV2
ASSPARSGRNTGELF
>TRBJ1-2|-|11|TRBV5-1
ASSLGADYGYT
>TRBJ2-1|-|13|TRBV6-1
ASSKTGSSYNEQF